This record covers a single T cell receptor (beta chain). Other DNA sequences from this sample encode an identical CDR3 as well. The CDR3 loop spans 12 amino acids. Trimming took 5 bases from V and 7 from J, leaving 6 bases between them. In the original processing: Reference gene primers were amplified, and this amplification served to estimate nucleated cell counts. Libraries were prepared by immunoSEQ multiplex PCR; TCRdb keeps only in-frame clonotypes and omits some of them. V, J and clone size were drawn from that table, and D and trimming were deduced from the DNA. The repertoire includes approximately 500,000 clones, approximately 88% of them detected once, and roughly 8.3% sits in the top ten. The source of the sample is a study of blood T cell repertoires in COVID-19. At the level of the study: COVID-19 samples collected from the United States, Italy and Spain covered acute and convalescent phases. Sources were T cells, B-cell-depleted T cells, or PBMCs; the material itself was cDNA or gDNA.

This receptor was identified in a woman aged 50 to 60 with COVID-19, enrolled during active disease. The V and J genes are TRBV12-3 or TRBV12-4 and TRBJ1-6; D is uncertain. The specimen sequenced was peripheral blood. The CDR3 DNA reads TGTGCCAGCAGTCCAGGAAATTCACCCCTCCACTTT. Amino acids: CASSPGNSPLHF.